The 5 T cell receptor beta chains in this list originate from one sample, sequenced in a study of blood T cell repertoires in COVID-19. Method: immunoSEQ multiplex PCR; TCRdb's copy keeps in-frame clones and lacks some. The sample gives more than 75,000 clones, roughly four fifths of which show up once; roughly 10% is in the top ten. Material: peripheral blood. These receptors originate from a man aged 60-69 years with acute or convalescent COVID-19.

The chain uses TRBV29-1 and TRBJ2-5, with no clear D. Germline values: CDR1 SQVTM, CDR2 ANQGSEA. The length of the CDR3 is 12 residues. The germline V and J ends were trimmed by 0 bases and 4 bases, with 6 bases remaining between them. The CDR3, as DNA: TGCAGCGTTGAAGACGCAGTAGAGACCCAGTACTTC. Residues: CSVEDAVETQYF.

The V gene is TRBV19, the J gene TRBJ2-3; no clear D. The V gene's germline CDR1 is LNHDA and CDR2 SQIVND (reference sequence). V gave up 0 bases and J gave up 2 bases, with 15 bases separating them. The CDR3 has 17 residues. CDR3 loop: CASSIDSARLYTDTQYF. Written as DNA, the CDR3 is TGTGCCAGTAGTATAGATTCCGCCCGACTCTACACAGATACGCAGTATTTT.

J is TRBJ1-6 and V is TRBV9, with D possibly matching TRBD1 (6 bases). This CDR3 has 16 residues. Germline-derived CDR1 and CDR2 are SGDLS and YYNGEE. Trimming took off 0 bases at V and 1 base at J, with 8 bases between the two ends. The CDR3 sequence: CASSVAGTSYNSPLHF. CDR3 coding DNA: TGTGCCAGCAGCGTAGCTGGGACATCCTATAATTCACCCCTCCACTTT.

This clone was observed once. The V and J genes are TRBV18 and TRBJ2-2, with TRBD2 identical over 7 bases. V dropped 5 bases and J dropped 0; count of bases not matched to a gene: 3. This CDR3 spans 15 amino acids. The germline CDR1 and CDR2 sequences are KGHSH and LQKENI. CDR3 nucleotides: TGTGCCAGCTCAGGGCGGGAGCCGAACACCGGGGAGCTGTTTTTT. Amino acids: CASSGREPNTGELFF.

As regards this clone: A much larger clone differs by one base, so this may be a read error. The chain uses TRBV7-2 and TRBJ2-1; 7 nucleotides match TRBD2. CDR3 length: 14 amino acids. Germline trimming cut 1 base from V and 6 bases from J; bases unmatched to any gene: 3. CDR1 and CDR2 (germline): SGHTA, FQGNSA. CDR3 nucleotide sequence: TGTGCCAGCAGCTTAGGAGGCGGGAGCAATGAGCAGTTCTTC. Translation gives CASSLGGGSNEQFF.